These T cell receptor beta chains were read from a single sample in a study of shared clonotypes between healthy human individuals. Assay: immunoSEQ multiplex PCR; the TCRdb copy retains only in-frame clones and omits some. The sample contains fewer than 3 million clones, 92% of which appear only once. Material for sequencing was naive CD4+ T cells from PBMCs. The receptor set was obtained from a man between 18 and 29 years old in good health. Some clones in this sample may be carry-over from other donors' samples. Each CDR3 is given with its conserved first and last residue. The order of the fields is CDR3 DNA, CDR3 protein, V gene, clone size, J gene, CDR3 length, D gene. D genes are given only for firm matches. Size is omitted from some rows. Given values are once, few, many or a class for expanded clones.

CDR3nt: TGTGCCAGCAGCCAAGACAGGGGATCGGGGACAGGGACTGAAAAACTGTTTTTT; CDR3aa: CASSQDRGSGTGTEKLFF; v_gene: TRBV4-2; abundance: once; j_gene: TRBJ1-4; len: 18; d_gene: TRBD1
CDR3nt: TGCGCCAGCAGACAGGGTTTTGGTCAGCCCCAGCATTTT; CDR3aa: CASRQGFGQPQHF; v_gene: TRBV10-2; abundance: .; j_gene: TRBJ1-5; len: 13; d_gene: .
CDR3nt: TGCGCCAGCAGCTTGCTTCAGGGAAGCGGAGACGAGCAGTACTTC; CDR3aa: CASSLLQGSGDEQYF; v_gene: TRBV5-1; abundance: .; j_gene: TRBJ2-7; len: 15; d_gene: .
CDR3nt: TGTGCCAGCAGCCAGGGACAGTCTACAATTGAGCAGTTCTTC; CDR3aa: CASSQGQSTIEQFF; v_gene: TRBV7-2; abundance: .; j_gene: TRBJ2-1; len: 14; d_gene: TRBD1
CDR3nt: TGTGCCAGCAGTTATTCGACAGGGTTGCAGCCCCAGCATTTT; CDR3aa: CASSYSTGLQPQHF; v_gene: TRBV6-5; abundance: .; j_gene: TRBJ1-5; len: 14; d_gene: TRBD1
CDR3nt: TGTGCCAGCATAAACGGAATGGGGGAGACCCAGTACTTC; CDR3aa: CASINGMGETQYF; v_gene: TRBV2; abundance: .; j_gene: TRBJ2-5; len: 13; d_gene: .
CDR3nt: TGTGCCAGCAGCCCTCGGGGGACAGGCTTCTACGAGCAGTACTTC; CDR3aa: CASSPRGTGFYEQYF; v_gene: TRBV27; abundance: .; j_gene: TRBJ2-7; len: 15; d_gene: TRBD1
CDR3nt: TGTGCCAGCAGCCTTACCGAGGGGTTTGGCTACACCTTC; CDR3aa: CASSLTEGFGYTF; v_gene: TRBV7-8; abundance: .; j_gene: TRBJ1-2; len: 13; d_gene: .
CDR3nt: TGCGCCAGCAGCCCGGAGGGCGCCTACAATGAGCAGTTCTTC; CDR3aa: CASSPEGAYNEQFF; v_gene: TRBV5-1; abundance: .; j_gene: TRBJ2-1; len: 14; d_gene: .
CDR3nt: TGTGCCAGCAGCTCGGGAACTACGGAGACCCAGTACTTC; CDR3aa: CASSSGTTETQYF; v_gene: TRBV7-2; abundance: .; j_gene: TRBJ2-5; len: 13; d_gene: .
CDR3nt: TGTGCCAGCAGTGGGTCTACTAGCGGGAGATCGAGGGATACGCAGTATTTT; CDR3aa: CASSGSTSGRSRDTQYF; v_gene: TRBV2; abundance: .; j_gene: TRBJ2-3; len: 17; d_gene: TRBD2
CDR3nt: TGCGCCAGCAGCTTTACTAGCGGGAGCTACAATGAGCAGTTCTTC; CDR3aa: CASSFTSGSYNEQFF; v_gene: TRBV5-1; abundance: few; j_gene: TRBJ2-1; len: 15; d_gene: TRBD2
CDR3nt: TGTGCCAGCAGCACAGGGACGACGAGCTCTGGAAACACCATATATTTT; CDR3aa: CASSTGTTSSGNTIYF; v_gene: TRBV5-4; abundance: .; j_gene: TRBJ1-3; len: 16; d_gene: .
CDR3nt: TGTGCCAGCAAACCGGGCATTAACTATGGCTACACCTTC; CDR3aa: CASKPGINYGYTF; v_gene: TRBV2; abundance: .; j_gene: TRBJ1-2; len: 13; d_gene: .
CDR3nt: TGTGCCAGCAGCGTAGGGGGGATGGGCTTAGGCGAGCAGTACTTC; CDR3aa: CASSVGGMGLGEQYF; v_gene: TRBV5-6; abundance: .; j_gene: TRBJ2-7; len: 15; d_gene: .
CDR3nt: TGTGCTAGTGGTTTGGTACGACAGGGGCCCACCGGGGAGCTGTTTTTT; CDR3aa: CASGLVRQGPTGELFF; v_gene: TRBV12-5; abundance: .; j_gene: TRBJ2-2; len: 16; d_gene: TRBD1
CDR3nt: TGTGCCAGCAGCGCCGGAGGACAGGGCACGCAGGGCACCGGGGAGCTGTTTTTT; CDR3aa: CASSAGGQGTQGTGELFF; v_gene: TRBV13; abundance: .; j_gene: TRBJ2-2; len: 18; d_gene: TRBD1
CDR3nt: TGTGCCAGCAGCACGGACAGGGAAAGAAAAAAGACCCAGTACTTC; CDR3aa: CASSTDRERKKTQYF; v_gene: TRBV6-5; abundance: .; j_gene: TRBJ2-5; len: 15; d_gene: TRBD1
CDR3nt: TGTGCCAGCAGTTACTCCGGGACTAGCGGAAACAATGAGCAGTTCTTC; CDR3aa: CASSYSGTSGNNEQFF; v_gene: TRBV6-5; abundance: .; j_gene: TRBJ2-1; len: 16; d_gene: TRBD2
CDR3nt: TGTGCCAGCAGACCCGGGACAGGGAATAACTGGTACTCCTACAATGAGCAGTTCTTC; CDR3aa: CASRPGTGNNWYSYNEQFF; v_gene: TRBV27; abundance: .; j_gene: TRBJ2-1; len: 19; d_gene: TRBD1
CDR3nt: TGTGCCAGCAGCGTAGTCCCCGGTAGCACAGATACGCAGTATTTT; CDR3aa: CASSVVPGSTDTQYF; v_gene: TRBV9; abundance: .; j_gene: TRBJ2-3; len: 15; d_gene: .
CDR3nt: TGTGCCAGCATTCGGGGCCCCTCCTACAATGAGCAGTTCTTC; CDR3aa: CASIRGPSYNEQFF; v_gene: TRBV28; abundance: .; j_gene: TRBJ2-1; len: 14; d_gene: .
CDR3nt: TGTGCCAGCCCCCCGGGGGAGCAGTACTTC; CDR3aa: CASPPGEQYF; v_gene: TRBV18; abundance: .; j_gene: TRBJ2-7; len: 10; d_gene: .
CDR3nt: TGTGCCAGCAGCGTGGGGCGTTGGAACACTGAAGCTTTCTTT; CDR3aa: CASSVGRWNTEAFF; v_gene: TRBV11-2; abundance: .; j_gene: TRBJ1-1; len: 14; d_gene: .
CDR3nt: TGCGCCAGCAGCTTGGAGGTGGGCACTTACAATGAGCAGTTCTTC; CDR3aa: CASSLEVGTYNEQFF; v_gene: TRBV5-1; abundance: .; j_gene: TRBJ2-1; len: 15; d_gene: .
CDR3nt: TGTGCCATTTTGGGTGCGGGAGGGCCAGGCGAGCAGTTCTTC; CDR3aa: CAILGAGGPGEQFF; v_gene: TRBV28; abundance: .; j_gene: TRBJ2-1; len: 14; d_gene: TRBD2
CDR3nt: TGCGCCAGCAGCCAAGATTGGCGCCGGTGGGGGGGAAATCAGCCCCAGCATTTT; CDR3aa: CASSQDWRRWGGNQPQHF; v_gene: TRBV4-3; abundance: .; j_gene: TRBJ1-5; len: 18; d_gene: .
CDR3nt: TGTGCCAGTAGTACGGCGGGCGTGGAGACCCAGTACTTC; CDR3aa: CASSTAGVETQYF; v_gene: TRBV19; abundance: .; j_gene: TRBJ2-5; len: 13; d_gene: .
CDR3nt: TGTGCCAGCAGCGTACTGGGTCTGGGACTAGCGGGAGGAGATGAGCAGTTCTTC; CDR3aa: CASSVLGLGLAGGDEQFF; v_gene: TRBV9; abundance: .; j_gene: TRBJ2-1; len: 18; d_gene: TRBD2
CDR3nt: TGTGCCAGCAGTTTATGGTCGGGGACTAGGCTACGGGTCTTC; CDR3aa: CASSLWSGTRLRVF; v_gene: TRBV28; abundance: .; j_gene: TRBJ2-7; len: 14; d_gene: TRBD2
CDR3nt: TGCGCCAGCAGCCCCACCCCAGGGAATACGGAGACCCAGTACTTC; CDR3aa: CASSPTPGNTETQYF; v_gene: TRBV5-1; abundance: .; j_gene: TRBJ2-5; len: 15; d_gene: .
CDR3nt: TGTGCCAGCAGGCACGGGACTACCCGTCCCGAGCAGTTCTTC; CDR3aa: CASRHGTTRPEQFF; v_gene: TRBV6-1; abundance: .; j_gene: TRBJ2-1; len: 14; d_gene: TRBD2
CDR3nt: TGCGCCAGCAGTGCAGGGGCTGGAAACACCATATATTTT; CDR3aa: CASSAGAGNTIYF; v_gene: TRBV10-1; abundance: .; j_gene: TRBJ1-3; len: 13; d_gene: .
CDR3nt: TGCGCCAGCAGCTTGGGGACGATGAACACTGAAGCTTTCTTT; CDR3aa: CASSLGTMNTEAFF; v_gene: TRBV5-1; abundance: few; j_gene: TRBJ1-1; len: 14; d_gene: .
CDR3nt: TGTGCCAGCAGCTTGGCGGTTAGCGGTACAGATACGCAGTATTTT; CDR3aa: CASSLAVSGTDTQYF; v_gene: TRBV5-6; abundance: .; j_gene: TRBJ2-3; len: 15; d_gene: .
CDR3nt: TGTGCCAGCAGCTTAGAGACCACCTACGAGCAGTACTTC; CDR3aa: CASSLETTYEQYF; v_gene: TRBV7-9; abundance: .; j_gene: TRBJ2-7; len: 13; d_gene: .
CDR3nt: TGTGCCAGCAGACTAACCGGGACTAGTGGCTACGAGCAGTACTTC; CDR3aa: CASRLTGTSGYEQYF; v_gene: TRBV27; abundance: .; j_gene: TRBJ2-7; len: 15; d_gene: TRBD2
CDR3nt: TGTGCCAGCAGGATGGTAGGTCCAGGGGAGAACTATGGCTACACCTTC; CDR3aa: CASRMVGPGENYGYTF; v_gene: TRBV28; abundance: .; j_gene: TRBJ1-2; len: 16; d_gene: .
CDR3nt: TGCGCCAGCAGCGCCCGGGAAGGAAACACCATATATTTT; CDR3aa: CASSAREGNTIYF; v_gene: TRBV5-1; abundance: .; j_gene: TRBJ1-3; len: 13; d_gene: .
CDR3nt: TGTGCCAGCTCACCAGGGAGGCCCTACGAGCAGTACTTC; CDR3aa: CASSPGRPYEQYF; v_gene: TRBV18; abundance: .; j_gene: TRBJ2-7; len: 13; d_gene: .
CDR3nt: TGTGCCAGCAGGAAACAGGGGGCGCAAGGCTACACCTTC; CDR3aa: CASRKQGAQGYTF; v_gene: TRBV28; abundance: .; j_gene: TRBJ1-2; len: 13; d_gene: TRBD1
CDR3nt: TGTGCCAGCAGGGGGGACGGCTCCTACGAGCAGTACTTC; CDR3aa: CASRGDGSYEQYF; v_gene: TRBV2; abundance: few; j_gene: TRBJ2-7; len: 13; d_gene: .
CDR3nt: TGTGCCAGCAGTTTTCAGGACAGGGACGAGCAGTACTTC; CDR3aa: CASSFQDRDEQYF; v_gene: TRBV28; abundance: once; j_gene: TRBJ2-7; len: 13; d_gene: TRBD1
CDR3nt: TGCGCCAGCAGCCCAGGCCGCTCTAGCACAGATACGCAGTATTTT; CDR3aa: CASSPGRSSTDTQYF; v_gene: TRBV4-3; abundance: .; j_gene: TRBJ2-3; len: 15; d_gene: .
CDR3nt: TGTGCCAGCAGTCAATGGATCTCTGGAAACACCATATATTTT; CDR3aa: CASSQWISGNTIYF; v_gene: TRBV28; abundance: few; j_gene: TRBJ1-3; len: 14; d_gene: .
CDR3nt: TGCGCCAGCAGACCTTACCGGGACAGAGGGGAGCAGTACTTC; CDR3aa: CASRPYRDRGEQYF; v_gene: TRBV5-1; abundance: .; j_gene: TRBJ2-7; len: 14; d_gene: TRBD1
CDR3nt: TGTGCCAGCGCAAGGGGTATGGGCTCTGGAAACACCATATATTTT; CDR3aa: CASARGMGSGNTIYF; v_gene: TRBV6-1; abundance: .; j_gene: TRBJ1-3; len: 15; d_gene: .